Shown below are 22 T cell receptor beta chains from a single sample sequenced in a study of blood T cell repertoires in COVID-19. The data were produced by immunoSEQ multiplex PCR, yet TCRdb's version contains in-frame clones alone and is incomplete. In the table there are around 260,000 clones, around four fifths of which are singletons. The specimen sequenced was PBMCs or T cells enriched from blood (not recorded which). These receptor sequences come from a young man with acute COVID-19.

V and J are TRBV6-5 and TRBJ2-5; 7 nucleotides match TRBD1. With 6 bases clipped from V and 2 bases from J, the junction kept 3 bases outside the gene matches. Germline V CDR1 and CDR2: MNHEY, SVGAGI. The CDR3 runs 13 residues. CDR3 residues: CASSGDRQETQYF. For the CDR3, the DNA is TGTGCCAGCAGCGGGGACAGACAAGAGACCCAGTACTTC.

This clone appeared once. This chain joins TRBV6-2 or TRBV6-3 and TRBJ2-1; 13 positions agree with TRBD2. The germline V gene encodes CDR1 MNHEY and CDR2 SVGEGT. There are 15 residues in the CDR3. V shed 5 bases and J 6 bases; nucleotides not matched to a gene: 4. The CDR3 DNA sequence: TGTGCCAGCAGTGGACTAGCGGGAGTGGGCAATGAGCAGTTCTTC. This sequence encodes CASSGLAGVGNEQFF.

The chain employs TRBV11-3 and TRBJ1-1; D unresolved. The germline gives CDR1 SGHNT, CDR2 YENEEA. There are 14 residues in the CDR3. V lost 0 bases, J lost 5 bases, and 10 bases lay in between. CDR3 coding DNA: TGTGCCAGCAGCTTAGAAGAAGGGAGGACTGAAGCTTTCTTT. This encodes CASSLEEGRTEAFF.

The chain couples TRBV18 to TRBJ2-7, with no clear D. V was clipped by 4 bases and J by 3 bases, with 7 bases between them. The CDR3 is made up of 12 amino acids. Looked up from germline, CDR1 is KGHSH and CDR2 is LQKENI. CDR3 protein: CASSLTSYEQYV. The CDR3, as DNA: TGTGCCAGCTCACTGACAAGCTACGAGCAGTACGTC.

The rearrangement links TRBV5-1 to TRBJ2-1; D possibly corresponds to TRBD1 (5 bases). In germline, CDR1 is SGHRS, CDR2 YFSETQ. This CDR3 is 15 amino acids long. V lost 2 bases and J 1 base, leaving 10 bases between the germline ends. The CDR3 loop reads CASSLGAASYNEQFF. The CDR3 nucleotides read TGCGCCAGCAGCTTAGGGGCGGCTTCCTACAATGAGCAGTTCTTC.

This clone was seen a handful of times. This rearrangement joins TRBV19 to TRBJ2-1; TRBD1 might be the D (6 bases). This CDR3 has 16 residues. V was pared by 0 bases and J by 7 bases, with 16 bases between. Germline CDR1 LNHDA, CDR2 SQIVND (reference sequence). The CDR3 sequence is CASSIDRPGERNEQFF. The DNA for the CDR3 is TGTGCCAGTAGTATAGATAGGCCAGGGGAACGGAATGAGCAGTTCTTC.

V is TRBV2 and J is TRBJ2-2, with D possibly TRBD1 on 5 matching bases. The CDR3 is 13 amino acids. Trimming took 1 base from V and 6 from J, leaving 6 bases between them. Looked up from germline, CDR1 is SNHLY and CDR2 is FYNNEI. CDR3 coding DNA: TGTGCCAGCAGTGAAGTCAGGGCCGGGGAGCTGTTTTTT. It encodes CASSEVRAGELFF.

The genes are TRBV20-1 and TRBJ1-1, with TRBD1 as a possible D gene (6 bases). CDR1 is DFQATT, CDR2 SNEGSKA, per germline (reference sequence). The CDR3 extends over 11 amino acids. Trimming removed 7 bases at V and 5 bases at J, with 11 bases between. This chain's CDR3 is CSVEGGTEAFF. In DNA, the CDR3 is TGCAGTGTTGAGGGGGGGACTGAAGCTTTCTTT.

The chain couples TRBV6-2 or TRBV6-3 to TRBJ2-2, with a possible D match to TRBD1 (6 bases). V was pared by 4 bases and J by 2 bases, with 14 bases between. Germline V lookup: CDR1 MNHEY, CDR2 SVGEGT. CDR3 length: 16 residues. The CDR3 spells CASSFGRGSNTGELFF. In DNA form, the CDR3 reads TGTGCCAGCAGTTTCGGCAGGGGAAGTAACACCGGGGAGCTGTTTTTT.

Comment on this clone: Germline is not matched at one junction end, which may reflect a read error. This chain connects TRBV6-1 to TRBJ2-7; D is ambiguous. Germline loops: CDR1 MNHNS, CDR2 SASEGT. There are 12 residues in the CDR3. CDR3 residues: CASSEGARKAIF. As DNA, the CDR3 is TGTGCCAGCAGTGAAGGGGCACGAAAGGCCATCTTC.

The chain uses TRBV6-2 or TRBV6-3 and TRBJ1-1; D might be TRBD1 (5 bases). Between the trimmed V and J ends, which lost 6 bases and 2 bases, there was a span of 16 bases. The CDR3 totals 15 residues. From germline, CDR1 is MNHEY and CDR2 SVGEGT. The CDR3 nucleotides are TGTGCCAGCAGCCACCGGGGGGACCCCAACACTGAAGCTTTCTTT. It is translated as CASSHRGDPNTEAFF.

This rearrangement joins TRBV7-7 to TRBJ2-2, with TRBD1 matching over 7 bases. The V and J ends lost 6 bases and 0 bases, in that order; junction bases with no gene match: 7. This CDR3 comprises 16 residues. The V gene's germline CDR1 is SSHAT and CDR2 FNYEAQ (reference sequence). The CDR3 spells CASSYAGGTNTGELFF. The CDR3, as DNA: TGTGCCAGCAGTTACGCAGGGGGTACGAACACCGGGGAGCTGTTTTTT.

The chain couples TRBV30 to TRBJ1-3, with a possible D match to TRBD1 (5 bases). Between the trimmed V and J ends, which lost 1 base and 4 bases, there was a span of 11 bases. Germline V lookup: CDR1 GTSNPN, CDR2 SVGIG (reference sequence). This CDR3 contains 14 residues. As DNA, the CDR3 is TGTGCCTGGAGTGAAGGAGGGACCGGAAACACCATATATTTT. Translating it yields CAWSEGGTGNTIYF. The whole variable domain, filled in from reference TRBV30 and TRBJ1-3, reads SQTIHQWPATLVQPVGSPLSLECTVEGTSNPNLYWYRQAAGRGLQLLFYSVGIGQISSEVPQNLSASRPQDRQFILSSKKLLLSDSGFYLCAWSEGGTGNTIYFGEGSWLTVV.

The chain links TRBV21-1 to TRBJ1-2; the table gives TRBD1 as D, unverified against the DNA. TRBV21-1 is a recognized pseudogene. CDR3 length: 14 amino acids. The CDR3 sequence: CASSTHREYYGYTF. CDR3 sequence (DNA): TGTGCCAGCAGCACCCACAGGGAGTACTATGGCTACACCTTC.

The chain combines TRBV5-4 with TRBJ2-7; 16 bases align to TRBD2. CDR3 length: 18 residues. The V and J ends lost 4 bases and 4 bases, in that order; junction bases with no gene match: 11. Looked up from germline, CDR1 is SGHNT and CDR2 is YYREEE (reference sequence). DNA for the CDR3: TGTGCCAGCAGCCCGAATCCGGGACTAGCGGGAGGGCGGTACGAGCAGTACGTC. Its protein product is CASSPNPGLAGGRYEQYV.

The gene calls are TRBV28 and TRBJ1-6; D not resolved. V was trimmed by 2 bases and J by 6 bases, leaving 11 bases between them. The CDR3 contains 15 residues. CDR1 is MDHEN and CDR2 is SYDVKM in the germline V gene. The CDR3 sequence is CASSLEIGLNSPLHF. In nucleotides, the CDR3 is TGTGCCAGCAGTTTAGAGATTGGACTTAATTCACCCCTCCACTTT.

The chain links TRBV30 to TRBJ1-5; no reliable D call. Trimming cost V 4 bases and J 4 bases, with 14 bases left between them. Per the germline V gene, CDR1 is GTSNPN and CDR2 is SVGIG (reference sequence). This CDR3 has 14 residues. CDR3: CAWNPHSPNQPQHF. DNA of the CDR3: TGTGCCTGGAATCCTCACAGCCCGAATCAGCCCCAGCATTTT.

In regard to this clone: A junction boundary mismatches the germline segment, possibly from a read error. The rearrangement links TRBV5-1 to TRBJ1-1; 7 bases map to TRBD1. Germline V gene data show CDR1 as SGHRS and CDR2 as YFSETQ. The CDR3 is 16 amino acids. This CDR3 reads CASSPTGPLQNTEAFF. CDR3 DNA sequence: TGTGCCAGCAGCCCGACAGGGCCCCTACAGAACACTGAAGCTTTCTTT. Complete variable domain (other parts from reference TRBV5-1 and TRBJ1-1): KAGVTQTPRYLIKTRGQQVTLSCSPISGHRSVSWYQQTPGQGLQFLFEYFSETQRNKGNFPGRFSGRQFSNSRSEMNVSTLELGDSALYLCASSPTGPLQNTEAFFGQGTRLTVV.

V gene TRBV30 combines with J gene TRBJ1-1, with 7 bases lining up with TRBD1. Per germline, CDR1 GTSNPN and CDR2 SVGIG (reference sequence). The CDR3 has 12 residues. After removal of 8 bases from V and 4 bases from J, the junction contained 7 bases not matched to a gene. In nucleotides, the CDR3 is TGTGCCCGGGGACAGAGTGGCACTGAAGCTTTCTTT. Translation: CARGQSGTEAFF.

The chain couples TRBV18 to TRBJ2-1; D call uncertain. Germline V gives CDR1 KGHSH, CDR2 LQKENI. The CDR3 has 11 residues. Deletions cut 3 bases from V and 7 bases from J, with 4 bases between. CDR3 in amino acids: CASSPMNEQFF. The CDR3 DNA reads as TGTGCCAGCTCACCCATGAATGAGCAGTTCTTC.

As for this clone: An end of the junction does not agree with germline; a read error may underlie this. The chain combines TRBV5-1 with TRBJ2-6; 7 positions match TRBD1. From germline, CDR1 is SGHRS and CDR2 YFSETQ. The CDR3 length is 15 residues. In DNA, the CDR3 is TGTGCCAGCAGCTTTAACAGGGGCGGGGCCAACGTCCTGACTTTC. Amino acids: CASSFNRGGANVLTF.

The chain uses TRBV7-8 and TRBJ2-2; TRBD2 agrees at 7 bases. Looked up from germline, CDR1 is SGHVS and CDR2 is FQNEAQ. This CDR3 comprises 14 residues. Trimming removed 6 bases from V and 8 bases from J; junction bases left unmatched: 9. CDR3 in amino acids: CASSGRVTIGELFF. CDR3 sequence (DNA): TGTGCCAGCAGTGGGAGGGTTACGATAGGGGAGCTGTTTTTT.